The 25 T cell receptor beta chains below come from one sample, sequenced in a study of blood T cell repertoires in COVID-19. Clones were read by immunoSEQ multiplex PCR, and TCRdb kept only the in-frame ones, dropping some. The sample yields some 350,000 clones, over 75% seen once. Sequencing was performed on PBMCs or T cells enriched from blood (not recorded which). These receptors were obtained from a man aged 18 to 30 who had recovered from COVID-19.

As to this clone: Other DNA sequences from this sample encode an identical CDR3 as well. The chain joins TRBV28 to TRBJ2-7, with D perhaps TRBD2 (5 bases). Trimming cost V 5 bases and J 1 base, with 9 bases left between them. This CDR3 is 13 amino acids long. Germline lookup yields CDR1 MDHEN and CDR2 SYDVKM. The CDR3 nucleotides are TGTGCCAGCAGTCGAGGAGGATCCTACGAGCAGTACTTC. This codes for CASSRGGSYEQYF.

The chain combines TRBV3-1 (or the pseudogene TRBV3-2) with TRBJ1-1; D is unclear. Germline-derived CDR1 and CDR2 are LGHDT and YNNKEL (reference sequence). The CDR3 has 14 amino acids. The V end was cut by 3 bases, the J end by 0 bases, with 8 bases between. The CDR3 DNA reads TGTGCCAGCAGCCAGCTCACAGTGAACACTGAAGCTTTCTTT. Residues: CASSQLTVNTEAFF.

The chain is built from TRBV27 and TRBJ1-2; 7 bases agree with TRBD1. The CDR3 extends over 14 amino acids. Germline assignment: CDR1 MNHEY and CDR2 SMNVEV (reference sequence). V dropped 5 bases and J dropped 1; count of bases not matched to a gene: 4. The CDR3 loop reads CASSGGQFNYGYTF. Here the CDR3 DNA reads TGTGCCAGCAGTGGGGGACAGTTTAACTATGGCTACACCTTC.

The genes are TRBV11-2 and TRBJ2-2, with 13 bases identical to TRBD2. The CDR3 has 15 residues. J was trimmed by 7 bases and V by 6 bases; bases with no gene match: 5. The germline V gene has CDR1 SGHAT and CDR2 FQNNGV. The CDR3 region has the DNA TGTGCCAGCAGGACTAGCGGGAGGCCCGGCGGGGAGCTGTTTTTT. Amino acid sequence: CASRTSGRPGGELFF. Looking up the rest from reference TRBV11-2 and TRBJ2-2 gives the full variable domain: EAGVAQSPRYKIIEKRQSVAFWCNPISGHATLYWYQQILGQGPKLLIQFQNNGVVDDSQLPKDRFSAERLKGVDSTLKIQPAKLEDSAVYLCASRTSGRPGGELFFGEGSRLTVL.

The chain recombines TRBV29-1 with TRBJ2-5, with 9 bases identical to TRBD1. The CDR3 is 12 residues long. Germline CDR1 is SQVTM and CDR2 is ANQGSEA. V shed 7 bases, J shed 3 bases, and the junction held 3 bases outside the gene matches. CDR3 protein: CSGRTGEETQYF. The CDR3, as DNA: TGCAGCGGCCGGACAGGGGAAGAGACCCAGTACTTC.

V and J are TRBV19 and TRBJ2-7; TRBD1 agrees at 7 bases. V shed 4 bases and J 3 bases; nucleotides not matched to a gene: 6. The CDR3 contains 14 residues. Per germline, CDR1 LNHDA and CDR2 SQIVND (reference sequence). The CDR3, as DNA: TGTGCCAGTAGTACGATACAGGGGAACTACGAGCAGTACTTC. Translation gives CASSTIQGNYEQYF.

The chain is built from TRBV29-1 and TRBJ1-1, with D unresolved. Trimming removed 4 bases at V and 1 base at J, with 10 bases between. CDR1 SQVTM and CDR2 ANQGSEA come from the germline V gene. The CDR3 has 13 residues. CDR3: CSVVNFRNTEAFF. The CDR3 nucleotides read TGCAGCGTTGTTAATTTCAGGAACACTGAAGCTTTCTTT.

This sequence joins TRBV28 and TRBJ1-2; D call uncertain. This CDR3 has 14 residues. V lost 2 bases, J lost 1 base, and 8 bases lay in between. Germline values: CDR1 MDHEN, CDR2 SYDVKM. The CDR3 loop is CASSLDTLNYGYTF. In DNA form, the CDR3 reads TGTGCCAGCAGTTTAGACACCCTTAACTATGGCTACACCTTC.

V usage is TRBV5-1 and J usage is TRBJ2-5; TRBD2 might be the D (6 bases). Germline V lookup: CDR1 SGHRS, CDR2 YFSETQ. V was pared by 2 bases and J by 5 bases, with 16 bases between. This CDR3 has 15 amino acids. The CDR3 is CASSFGLRRQETQYF. In DNA, the CDR3 is TGCGCCAGCAGCTTCGGACTAAGGCGGCAGGAGACCCAGTACTTC.

The CDR3, as DNA: TGTGCCACCAGTGAGGGGCCAGATGAAAAACTGTTTTTT. The encoded protein is CATSEGPDEKLFF. This sequence joins TRBV24-1 and TRBJ1-4; a possible D gene is TRBD1 (5 bases). In germline, CDR1 is KGHDR, CDR2 SFDVKD. CDR3 length: 13 residues. Trimming pared 4 bases from V and 6 bases from J, leaving 8 bases between.

This clone showed up just once. The J gene is TRBJ1-1, the V gene TRBV4-1, with D maybe TRBD1 (5 bases). Germline loops: CDR1 MGHRA, CDR2 YSYEKL. The CDR3 spans 20 residues. Trimming removed 0 bases at V and 0 bases at J, with 23 bases between. CDR3 DNA sequence: TGCGCCAGCAGCCAAGAGGGATGGGGTGGGGCGCCAGTGGTGAACACTGAAGCTTTCTTT. Translating gives CASSQEGWGGAPVVNTEAFF.

The V call is TRBV9, the J call TRBJ2-7; 12 positions agree with TRBD2. Germline V gene lookup returns CDR1 SGDLS and CDR2 YYNGEE. The CDR3 is 16 residues long. With 2 bases clipped from V and 0 bases from J, the junction kept 3 bases outside the gene matches. CDR3 region: CASSVGLAGISYEQYF. The CDR3 nucleotides are TGTGCCAGCAGCGTCGGACTAGCGGGGATCTCCTACGAGCAGTACTTC.

The V gene is TRBV15, the J gene TRBJ2-4, with D possibly matching TRBD2 (5 bases). Germline values: CDR1 LNHNV, CDR2 YYDKDF (reference sequence). This CDR3 region has 15 residues. The ends were cut back, 3 bases at V and 2 bases at J, with 11 bases in the middle. The CDR3 DNA reads as TGTGCCACCAGCAGTAGAGTAGCGACCAAAAACATTCAGTACTTC. The encoded protein is CATSSRVATKNIQYF.

The V and J genes are TRBV6-2 or TRBV6-3 and TRBJ2-5; 12 nucleotides agree with TRBD2. This CDR3 has 17 amino acids. CDR1 and CDR2 from the germline V gene are MNHEY and SVGEGT. V gave up 4 bases and J gave up 2 bases; unmatched junction bases: 8. The CDR3 DNA reads as TGTGCCAGCAGTTGTTACCGGACTAGCGGGGATCAAGAGACCCAGTACTTC. It codes for CASSCYRTSGDQETQYF.

This chain joins TRBV12-5 and TRBJ2-2, with 7 positions matching TRBD1. CDR1 is LGHNT, CDR2 FRNRAP, per germline. The CDR3 length is 17 residues. Trimming took 3 bases from V and 0 from J; bases not matched to a gene: 7. In DNA form, the CDR3 reads TGTGCTAGTGGTTTCTTTACAGGGGTTTCGAACACCGGGGAGCTGTTTTTT. Amino acids: CASGFFTGVSNTGELFF.

The V gene is TRBV28, the J gene TRBJ1-1; a possible D gene is TRBD1 (6 bases). Trimming pared 2 bases from V and 3 bases from J, leaving 16 bases between. Germline V CDR1 and CDR2: MDHEN, SYDVKM. The CDR3 length is 16 residues. The CDR3 reads CASSLQGLWGDTEAFF. In nucleotides, the CDR3 is TGTGCCAGCAGTTTACAGGGGCTCTGGGGAGACACTGAAGCTTTCTTT.

This clone was seen a few times. The J gene is TRBJ2-2, the V gene TRBV28, with TRBD2 matching 8 bases. The V and J ends lost 5 bases and 0 bases, in that order; junction bases with no gene match: 2. The germline CDR1 and CDR2 sequences are MDHEN and SYDVKM. The CDR3 has 15 residues. The CDR3 coding sequence is TGTGCCAGCAGTCTTAGCGGGGCGAACACCGGGGAGCTGTTTTTT. This encodes CASSLSGANTGELFF.

V and J are TRBV5-4 and TRBJ2-7; 10 bases agree with TRBD2. The CDR3 runs to 12 residues. Germline V CDR1 and CDR2: SGHNT, YYREEE (reference sequence). CDR3 in amino acids: CASGGGSYEQYF. The CDR3 bases are TGTGCGAGCGGGGGGGGGTCCTACGAGCAGTACTTC.

DNA for the CDR3: TGTGCCAGCAGCTCCCCGGAGGGCGTTCCATATGGCTACACCTTC. Its protein product is CASSSPEGVPYGYTF. The chain couples TRBV7-9 to TRBJ1-2; D is uncertain. Looked up from germline, CDR1 is SEHNR and CDR2 is FQNEAQ (reference sequence). Trimming took 4 bases from V and 5 from J, leaving 17 bases between them. The CDR3 extends over 15 amino acids.

The chain employs TRBV18 and TRBJ1-2, with TRBD1 matching over 7 bases. The germline V gene has CDR1 KGHSH and CDR2 LQKENI. V lost 3 bases and J lost 7; bases outside the gene matches: 8. This CDR3 has 14 amino acids. CDR3 in DNA: TGTGCCAGCTCACCTCAACCGACAGGGATTGGCTACACCTTC. Its translation: CASSPQPTGIGYTF.

This sequence joins TRBV19 and TRBJ2-7; 9 positions agree with TRBD2. The CDR3 runs to 15 residues. V lost 8 bases, J lost 7 bases, and 15 bases stayed unmatched. Germline V lookup: CDR1 LNHDA, CDR2 SQIVND (reference sequence). Written as DNA, the CDR3 is TGTGCCAGTGGATCGGGGCTAGCGGGGCCTGGGGAGCAGTACTTC. Its translation: CASGSGLAGPGEQYF.

The chain uses TRBV5-3 and TRBJ2-4, with TRBD2 as a possible D gene (5 bases). TRBV5-3 is an ORF; its function is uncertain. This CDR3 region has 19 residues. Deletions cut 4 bases from V and 2 bases from J, with 25 bases between. As DNA, the CDR3 is TGTGCCAGAAGCCCGATTAGACGCCCGGACTGTTCTACCAAAAACATTCAGTACTTC. Amino acids: CARSPIRRPDCSTKNIQYF.

The rearrangement uses TRBV5-1 and TRBJ1-2, with TRBD1 matching over 8 bases. The CDR3 is 15 amino acids. Unmatched junction bases numbered 7, after V lost 3 bases and J lost 3 bases. Germline assignment: CDR1 SGHRS and CDR2 YFSETQ. The CDR3 here is CASSSQGGVDYGYTF. The CDR3 nucleotides read TGCGCCAGCAGCTCACAGGGGGGAGTTGACTATGGCTACACCTTC.

The rearrangement uses TRBV19 and TRBJ1-3; D is possibly TRBD1 (6 bases). Germline V CDR1 and CDR2: LNHDA, SQIVND (reference sequence). The CDR3 sequence is 16 residues long. V lost 3 bases and J lost 0, with 12 bases in between. In DNA, the CDR3 is TGTGCCAGTAGTATGGCCGGCAGGGGCTCTGGAAACACCATATATTTT. Translated, it gives CASSMAGRGSGNTIYF.

This sequence joins TRBV7-3 and TRBJ1-4; perhaps TRBD1 as D (6 bases). V gave up 1 base and J gave up 3 bases, with 12 bases separating them. Germline CDR1 SGHTA, CDR2 FQGTGA. CDR3 length equals 16 residues. This CDR3 reads CASSLMLGHANEKLFF. CDR3 nucleotide sequence: TGTGCCAGCAGCTTAATGTTGGGACACGCTAATGAAAAACTGTTTTTT.